This TCR beta chain was obtained from a study of cytotoxic CD8 clonotypes in ibrutinib-treated CLL. Study findings and constraints: Shared public clonotypes were rare, and on treatment they either got smaller or stayed the same. Investigators sampled sustained-remission and progressing patients at differing times. Elevated clonality accompanied ibrutinib response, with a return toward baseline values at progression.

Unmatched junction bases numbered 10, after V lost 5 bases and J lost 6 bases. CDR1 SGHNT and CDR2 YENEEA come from the germline V gene. The CDR3 runs to 17 residues. The data were produced by immunoSEQ multiplex PCR, yet TCRdb's version contains in-frame clones alone and is incomplete. The data show a few hundred thousand clones, with 70% seen just once and just over 15% held by the top ten. For this clone: Its target is unknown.

The clonotype was recovered from a human donor with chronic lymphocytic leukemia. The specimen was PBMCs, collected after 24 months of ibrutinib treatment. The chain uses TRBV11-3 and TRBJ2-3; 14 nucleotides align to TRBD2. CDR3 sequence: CASSPGTSGSRGDTQYF. CDR3 in DNA: TGTGCCAGCAGCCCCGGGACTAGCGGGAGCAGGGGGGATACGCAGTATTTT. The whole variable domain, remainder taken from reference TRBV11-3 and TRBJ2-3, is EAGVVQSPRYKIIEKKQPVAFWCNPISGHNTLYWYLQNLGQGPELLIRYENEEAVDDSQLPKDRFSAERLKGVDSTLKIQPAELGDSAVYLCASSPGTSGSRGDTQYFGPGTRLTVL.